This T cell receptor (beta chain) was recovered during a study of blood T cell repertoires in COVID-19. Background on the study: COVID-19 samples, acute and convalescent, were from the United States, Italy and Spain. The analysed material was cDNA or gDNA that came from T cells, B-cell-depleted T cells, or PBMCs.

In the original analysis: Amplification with reference gene primers provided the estimates of nucleated cell counts. Sequenced by immunoSEQ multiplex PCR; TCRdb stores in-frame clones only, minus some. Clone size and V and J calls were adopted from that table, with D and trimming inferred from the DNA. The data hold about 290,000 clones, with roughly 80% observed a single time. This TCR came from a woman between 45 and 60 years old with active or convalescent COVID-19. The sequenced material came from peripheral blood.

The CDR3 spells CASSQSNRENTGELFF. CDR3 DNA sequence: TGCGCCAGCAGTCAATCAAACAGGGAAAACACCGGGGAGCTGTTTTTT. The chain joins TRBV23-1 to TRBJ2-2, with D perhaps TRBD1 (6 bases). TRBV23-1 falls under the ORF class, with uncertain function. V dropped 0 bases and J dropped 2 bases, with 10 bases sitting between them. This CDR3 comprises 16 residues.